This T cell receptor (beta chain) is drawn from a study of blood T cells in healthy people across ages. The ends lost 8 bases at V and 2 bases at J; junction bases unmatched: 2. CDR3 size: 14 residues. Together with a sample-barcoded 5' primer, a J-beta primer mix was included in a second PCR lasting about 7 to 11 cycles. MiXCR, applied by TCRdb to the 5' RACE reads, yields one record per CDR3 protein. Of 650,000 to 1,000,000 distinct CDR3 sequences listed, roughly 34% are singletons. This TCR was sampled from a man between 18 and 35 years old in good health. The sequencing input was blood. The V and J genes are TRBV12-3 or TRBV12-4 and TRBJ2-6; 8 bases map to TRBD1. CDR3: CASVQGAGANVLTF. CDR3 sequence (DNA): TGTGCCAGCGTACAGGGGGCTGGGGCCAACGTCCTGACTTTC.